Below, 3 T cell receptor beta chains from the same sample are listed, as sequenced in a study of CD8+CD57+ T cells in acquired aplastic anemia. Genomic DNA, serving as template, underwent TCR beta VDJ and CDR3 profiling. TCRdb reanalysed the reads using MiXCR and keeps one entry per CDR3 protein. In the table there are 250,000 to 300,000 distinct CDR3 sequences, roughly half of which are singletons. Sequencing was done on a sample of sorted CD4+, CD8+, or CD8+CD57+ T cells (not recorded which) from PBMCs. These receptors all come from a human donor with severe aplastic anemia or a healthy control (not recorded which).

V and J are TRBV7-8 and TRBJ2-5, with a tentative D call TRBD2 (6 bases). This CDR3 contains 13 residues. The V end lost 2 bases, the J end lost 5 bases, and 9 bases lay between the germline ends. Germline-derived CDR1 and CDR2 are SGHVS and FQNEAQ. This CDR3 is CASSLQGLETQYF. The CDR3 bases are TGTGCCAGCAGCTTACAGGGACTTGAGACCCAGTACTTC.

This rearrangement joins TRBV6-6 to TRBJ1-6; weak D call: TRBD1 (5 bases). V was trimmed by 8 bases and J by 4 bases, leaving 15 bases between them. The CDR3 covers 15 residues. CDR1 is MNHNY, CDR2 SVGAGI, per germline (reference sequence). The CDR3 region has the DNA TGTGCCAGCTGCGAAGGGACGGGATATAATTCACCCCTCCACTTT. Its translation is CASCEGTGYNSPLHF.

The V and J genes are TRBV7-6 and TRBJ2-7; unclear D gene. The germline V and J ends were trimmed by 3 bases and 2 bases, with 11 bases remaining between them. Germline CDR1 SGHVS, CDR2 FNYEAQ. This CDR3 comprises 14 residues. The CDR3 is CASSFPGPTYEQYF. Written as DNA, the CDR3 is TGTGCCAGCAGCTTCCCCGGGCCCACCTACGAGCAGTACTTC.